Sequencing of this TCR beta chain was carried out in a study of blood T cell repertoires in COVID-19. Study information: Sample material is recorded as cDNA or gDNA derived from T cells, B-cell-depleted T cells, or PBMCs.

Sequenced by immunoSEQ multiplex PCR; TCRdb stores in-frame clones only, minus some. The sample lists about 230,000 clones; less than 90% were seen once. What was sequenced was peripheral blood. The sequence came from a woman between 65 and 79 years old with active or convalescent COVID-19.

CDR3 amino acids: CASSPYAWEASYEQYF. As DNA, the CDR3 is TGTGCCAGCAGCCCCTATGCGTGGGAGGCCTCCTACGAGCAGTACTTC. This chain uses TRBV3-1 (or the pseudogene TRBV3-2) with TRBJ2-7; maybe TRBD2 (6 bases). Per germline, CDR1 LGHDT and CDR2 YNNKEL (reference sequence). The length of the CDR3 is 16 residues. The V gene lost 4 bases and the J gene lost 0 bases, with 16 bases spanning the gap.